Listed here are 8 T cell receptor beta chains from one sample, sequenced in a study of T cell clonality in common variable immunodeficiency (dated by TCRdb to the mid-2010s). Preparation of the library involved the immunoSEQ multiplex PCR assay. TCRdb stores this immuneACCESS table with in-frame sequences only. Part of the clones is absent; in the studies checked, under half of the shortfall reflects unresolved V genes, and no reason is known for the rest. This sample shows around 55,000 clones, and none of them turns up only once. The top ten clones comprise under 0.9% of the sample. Sequencing used peripheral blood mononuclear cells. The receptors here all came from a person aged 18 to 75 in good health.

This clone was found many times. At one end, the junction sequence differs from germline, possibly due to a read error. The observed sequence ends 3 residues before the CDR3 terminus, with the missing tail filled in from the germline J gene. The chain employs TRBV7-9 and TRBJ2-1; D gene unclear. The CDR3 has 15 residues. Germline V gene sequence: CDR1 SEHNR, CDR2 FQNEAQ (reference sequence). The DNA read from the CDR3 is TGTGCCAGCACCTTAGGAAGCAACTCCTACAATGAG. Amino acids: CASTLGSNSYNE. The CDR3 in full is CASTLGSNSYNEQFF.

This clone was recorded at least ten times. Read coverage stops 3 residues before the CDR3 terminus; the germline J gene supplies the remainder. The chain uses TRBV11-3 and TRBJ2-3; no clear D gene. The CDR3 length is 13 residues. The V end was cut by 4 bases, the J end by 3 bases, with 8 bases between. CDR1 is SGHNT, CDR2 YENEEA, per germline. CDR3 region: CASSSSQTDTQYF. The CDR3 DNA, read in part, is TGTGCCAGCAGCTCGTCACAGACAGATACG.

A few counts support this clone. Read sequence stops 3 residues before the CDR3 end, and the germline J gene provides the missing end. This chain connects TRBV6-4 to TRBJ1-2, with D hard to call. The germline CDR1 and CDR2 sequences are MRHNA and SNTAGT. This CDR3 region has 17 residues. CDR3 amino acids: CASSASPWASQYNDYTF. The sequenced part of the CDR3 DNA is TGTGCCAGCAGTGCCTCCCCATGGGCTAGCCAATACAATGAC.

This clone was counted at least ten times. The CDR3 is cut off 3 residues early in the read; its end comes from the germline J gene. This chain connects TRBV11-2 to TRBJ2-2, with D perhaps TRBD1 (5 bases). CDR1 and CDR2 from the germline V gene are SGHAT and FQNNGV. The CDR3 length is 12 residues. CDR3 sequence reads: CASSLGGGPLFF. The CDR3 bases that were read are TGTGCCAGCAGCTTAGGGGGCGGACCG.

The table lists this clone with many counts. The read finishes 3 residues shy of the CDR3 end, and the germline J gene is used to complete it. Other DNA sequences from this sample encode an identical CDR3 as well. V and J are TRBV20-1 and TRBJ1-2; the D is unclear. Germline values: CDR1 DFQATT, CDR2 SNEGSKA (reference sequence). Trimming shortened V by 0 bases and J by 3 bases, and 5 bases separated the two germline ends. The CDR3 runs to 12 residues. The sequenced CDR3 bases are TGCAGTGCTAGAGAACGGGACTATGGC. Amino acid sequence: CSARERDYG. The full CDR3 is CSARERDYGYTF.

This clone turned up a few times. The read gets to within 3 residues of the CDR3 end, and the germline J gene fills in the rest. This rearrangement joins TRBV7-6 to TRBJ2-3; D might be TRBD2 (5 bases). There are 13 residues in the CDR3. Germline V gene lookup returns CDR1 SGHVS and CDR2 FNYEAQ. Here the CDR3 reads CASRPTSVETQYF. CDR3 DNA (partial): TGTGCCAGCAGACCAACTAGTGTAGAGACG. The full variable domain, completed using reference TRBV7-6 and TRBJ2-3, is GAGVSQSPRYKVTKRGQDVALRCDPISGHVSLYWYRQALGQGPEFLTYFNYEAQQDKSGLPNDRFSAERPEGSISTLTIQRTEQRDSAMYRCASRPTSVETQYFGPGTRLTVL.

This clone was recorded at least ten times. Read data end 3 residues before the CDR3 end; the end is taken from the germline J gene. V and J are TRBV18 and TRBJ1-5, with D hard to call. Trimming stripped 3 bases from V and 7 bases from J, with 10 bases between. Germline lookup yields CDR1 KGHSH and CDR2 LQKENI. The CDR3 spans 13 residues. CDR3 region: CASSPYEGQPQHF. The sequenced part of the CDR3 DNA is TGTGCCAGCTCACCCTACGAGGGCCAGCCC. Supplemented by reference TRBV18 and TRBJ1-5, the full variable domain reads NAGVMQNPRHLVRRRGQEARLRCSPMKGHSHVYWYRQLPEEGLKFMVYLQKENIIDESGMPKERFSAEFPKEGPSILRIQQVVRGDSAAYFCASSPYEGQPQHFGDGTRLSIL.

In this sample, this clone turned up many times. Read coverage stops 3 residues before the CDR3 terminus; the germline J gene supplies the remainder. The chain has TRBV20-1 and TRBJ1-4; the D gene is possibly TRBD1 (5 bases). Trimming took off 7 bases at V and 0 bases at J, with 12 bases between the two ends. This CDR3 contains 14 residues. Germline-derived CDR1 and CDR2 are DFQATT and SNEGSKA (reference sequence). CDR3 residues: CSVPDTATNEKLFF. The CDR3 DNA, read in part, is TGCAGTGTCCCGGACACTGCAACTAATGAAAAA.